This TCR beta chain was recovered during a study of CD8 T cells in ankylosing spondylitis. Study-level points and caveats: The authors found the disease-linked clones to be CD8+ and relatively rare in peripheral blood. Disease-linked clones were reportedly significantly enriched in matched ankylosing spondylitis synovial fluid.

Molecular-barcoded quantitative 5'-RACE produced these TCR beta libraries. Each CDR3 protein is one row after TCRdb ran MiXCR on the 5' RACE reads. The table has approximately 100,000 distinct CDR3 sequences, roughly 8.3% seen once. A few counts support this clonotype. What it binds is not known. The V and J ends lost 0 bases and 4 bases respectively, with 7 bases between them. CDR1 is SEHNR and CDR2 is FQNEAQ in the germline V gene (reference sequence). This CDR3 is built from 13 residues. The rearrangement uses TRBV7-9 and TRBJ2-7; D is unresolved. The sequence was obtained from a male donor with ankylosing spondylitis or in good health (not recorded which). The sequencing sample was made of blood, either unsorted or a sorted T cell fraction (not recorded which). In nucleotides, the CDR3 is TGTGCCAGCAGCTTAGCGGCTGAGTACGAGCAGTACTTC. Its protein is CASSLAAEYEQYF.